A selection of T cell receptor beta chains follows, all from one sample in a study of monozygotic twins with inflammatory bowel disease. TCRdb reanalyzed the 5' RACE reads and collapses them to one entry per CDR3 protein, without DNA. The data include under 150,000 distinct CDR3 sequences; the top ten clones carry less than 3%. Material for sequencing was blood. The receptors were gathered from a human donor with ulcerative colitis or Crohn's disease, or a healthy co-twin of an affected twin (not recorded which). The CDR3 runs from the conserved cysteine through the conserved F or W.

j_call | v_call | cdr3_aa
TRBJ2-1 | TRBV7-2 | CASSLGTGGRDEQFF
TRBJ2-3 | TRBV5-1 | CASSAGTRLDTQYF
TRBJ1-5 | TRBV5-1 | CASSSMTGQPQHF
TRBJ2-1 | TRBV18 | CASSPMAIEQFF
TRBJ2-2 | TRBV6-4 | CASSLDRGVGELFF
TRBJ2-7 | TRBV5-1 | CASSLAADRGREQYF
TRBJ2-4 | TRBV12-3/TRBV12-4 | CASSLGPAGNIQYF
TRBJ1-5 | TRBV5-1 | CASSLGDLGGNQPQHF
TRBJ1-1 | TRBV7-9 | CASRGVSTEAFF
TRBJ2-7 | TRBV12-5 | CASGLVPDRTIYEQYF
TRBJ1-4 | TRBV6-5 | CASSYGGTSYNEKLFF
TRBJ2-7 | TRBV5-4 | CASSLQGAPYEQYF
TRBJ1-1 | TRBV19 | CASTAGQDTEAFF
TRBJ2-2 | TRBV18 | CASSPRGSNTGELFF
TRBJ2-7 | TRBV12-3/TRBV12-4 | CASSSYRDRTYEQYF
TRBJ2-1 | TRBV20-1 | CSGAQGALAYNEQFF
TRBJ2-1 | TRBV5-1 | CASSHGTDSYNEQFF
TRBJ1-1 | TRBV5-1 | CASSFGGPQNTEAFF
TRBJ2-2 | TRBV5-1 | CASSFRASNTGELFF
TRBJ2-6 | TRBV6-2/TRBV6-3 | CASSYADSFSGANVLTF
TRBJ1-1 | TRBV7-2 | CASSLGFWGTEAFF
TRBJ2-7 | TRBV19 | CASSYDRALPYEQYF
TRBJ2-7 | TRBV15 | CATSRDPGVGYEQYF
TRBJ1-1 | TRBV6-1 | CASNRQGAGTEAFF
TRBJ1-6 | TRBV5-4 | CASSTHGGRLSYNSPLHF
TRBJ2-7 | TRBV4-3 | CASSGQISYEQYF
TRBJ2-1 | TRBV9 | CASSALRNEQFF
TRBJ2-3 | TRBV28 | CASTGRLATDTQYF
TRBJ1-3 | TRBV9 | CASSDGTRSGNTIYF
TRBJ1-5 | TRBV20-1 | CSASRQFYNQPQHF
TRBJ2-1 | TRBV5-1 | CASSLAGRASYNEQFF
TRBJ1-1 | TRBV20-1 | CSALHRNTEAFF
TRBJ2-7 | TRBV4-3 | CASSQVEGPGYFYEQYF
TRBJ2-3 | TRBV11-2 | CASSPHPQGDRVTDTQYF
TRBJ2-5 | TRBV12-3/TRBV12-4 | CASSKGQGTETQYF
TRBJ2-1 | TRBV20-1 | CSAKSMAYNEQFF
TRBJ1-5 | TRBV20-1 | CSAQVGQVYNQPQHF
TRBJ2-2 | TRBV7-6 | CASSPLLDTGELFF
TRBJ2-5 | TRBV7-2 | CASSPGPETQYF
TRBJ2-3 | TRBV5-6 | CASSRDGLAGGPKTDTQYF
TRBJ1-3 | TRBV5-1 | CASSFGDGPSGNTIYF
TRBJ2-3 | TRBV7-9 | CASSPGTGFTDTQYF
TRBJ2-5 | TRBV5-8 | CASSWGHDQETQYF
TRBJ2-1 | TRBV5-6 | CASSLGAGFSYNEQFF
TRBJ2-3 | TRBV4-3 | CASSQERLAGVDTQYF
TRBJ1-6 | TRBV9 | CASSATGGRNSPLHF
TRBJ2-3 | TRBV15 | CATSRVQGTAGGDTQYF
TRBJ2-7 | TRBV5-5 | CASSSFPGQSYEQYF
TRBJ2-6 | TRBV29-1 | CSVNPGANVLTF
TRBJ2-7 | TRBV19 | CASSSGTLPLHEQYF